This T cell receptor (beta chain) emerged from a study of blood T cell repertoires in COVID-19. TCRdb's table, derived via immunoSEQ multiplex PCR, lists solely in-frame clones and lacks some. This table holds fewer than 350,000 clones, 90% found once. CDR3 length: 14 amino acids. Trimming removed 4 bases from V and 4 bases from J; junction bases left unmatched: 5. Germline assignment: CDR1 SGHNT and CDR2 YYREEE (reference sequence). The source material was PBMCs or T cells enriched from blood (not recorded which). V and J are TRBV5-4 and TRBJ2-5, with 9 bases fitting TRBD1. This receptor was identified in a young woman with acute COVID-19. The CDR3 DNA is TGTGCCAGCAGCGGGACAGGGACCGGAGAGACCCAGTACTTC. Translation: CASSGTGTGETQYF.